This T cell receptor (beta chain) was observed in a study of blood T cell repertoires in COVID-19. On the study more broadly: Donors in the United States, Italy and Spain gave samples during acute or convalescent COVID-19. T cells, B-cell-depleted T cells, or PBMCs supplied cDNA or gDNA.

The authors' processing: The assay estimated nucleated cells by amplifying reference gene primers. The assay was immunoSEQ multiplex PCR, and TCRdb's table has in-frame clones only and misses some. From that table come the V and J calls and clone size; the DNA was used to work out D and trimming. The sample lists approximately 170,000 clones, roughly nine tenths occurring once. Germline V gives CDR1 SQVTM, CDR2 ANQGSEA. The CDR3 runs 14 residues. Trimming stripped 6 bases from V and 2 bases from J, with 17 bases between. The chain links TRBV29-1 to TRBJ2-7; possibly TRBD1 for D (5 bases). The sequencing sample was made of peripheral blood. This sequence originates from a man aged 18 to 35 who had recovered from COVID-19. CDR3 region: CSVSQWGHPYEQYF. The CDR3 region has the DNA TGCAGCGTATCCCAGTGGGGCCACCCCTACGAGCAGTACTTC.